This record looks at one T cell receptor beta chain sequence and its context. Its antigen is still unknown. The sample comes from a study of PD-1 blockade in classical Hodgkin lymphoma. Study results and limitations: CD4+ TCR diversity climbed significantly by C4D1, unlike CD8+ TCR diversity. Similar baseline diversity was found in complete responders and newly diagnosed patients.

TCRdb's copy holds only in-frame clones and misses some; the assay was immunoSEQ multiplex PCR. The sample consists of approximately 160,000 clones, approximately 72% of them appearing once. The CDR3 length is 14 residues. V lost 5 bases to trimming and J lost 2 bases; unmatched junction nucleotides: 6. CDR1 and CDR2 from the germline V gene are ENHRY and SYGVKD. Relapses following autologous stem cell transplantation were seen in all patients, with brentuximab vedotin exposure varying. Complete response, partial response or progressive disease constituted the best responses recorded. Sequences were derived from peripheral blood mononuclear cells (PBMCs), sampled before the second cycle of nivolumab. This receptor was obtained from a human donor with classical Hodgkin lymphoma. The chain couples TRBV10-3 to TRBJ2-7; 7 nucleotides line up with TRBD1. CDR3 DNA sequence: TGTGCCATCAGTTCAGGGACAGTGGCCTACGAGCAGTACTTC. It translates to CAISSGTVAYEQYF.